Presented here are 10 T cell receptor beta chains from one specimen sequenced in a study of T cells in Graves' hyperthyroidism and ophthalmopathy. RNA transcripts provided the source from which TCR beta CDR3 regions were amplified. The HTBI primer set served for first-round RT-PCR of the TCR CDR3. One entry per CDR3 protein, called by TCRdb with MiXCR from the multiplex PCR reads. Of 650,000 to 700,000 distinct CDR3 sequences in the sample, approximately 15% were seen once. Sequencing was carried out using blood. Every receptor here comes from a man aged 50 to 60 with Graves' hyperthyroidism.

This clonotype was counted at least ten times. The chain carries TRBV2 and TRBJ2-5; tentative D call: TRBD1 (6 bases). V shed 3 bases and J shed 5 bases, with 16 bases lying between them. Per the germline V gene, CDR1 is SNHLY and CDR2 is FYNNEI. The CDR3 has 15 residues. In DNA, the CDR3 is TGTGCCAGCAGTGACAGGGGTGTATATTCCGAGACCCAGTACTTC. As protein: CASSDRGVYSETQYF.

V and J are TRBV20-1 and TRBJ2-1; D is unclear. The CDR3 has 14 residues. Per the germline V gene, CDR1 is DFQATT and CDR2 is SNEGSKA (reference sequence). V shed 6 bases and J shed 12 bases, with 24 bases lying between them. The CDR3 DNA reads TGCAGTGCCGACACCCTAGTAAGGCTTGGTTCGCAGTTCTTC. Residues: CSADTLVRLGSQFF.

The sample holds many counts of this clonotype. J is TRBJ2-2 and V is TRBV27; the D gene is possibly TRBD2 (6 bases). The CDR3 contains 13 residues. Between the trimmed V and J ends, which lost 11 bases and 2 bases, there was a span of 12 bases. Per germline, CDR1 MNHEY and CDR2 SMNVEV (reference sequence). The CDR3, as DNA: TGTGCCTCCGGGACTGTAAACACCGGGGAGCTGTTTTTT. Amino acid sequence: CASGTVNTGELFF.

This clonotype was seen repeatedly, ten times or more. This chain connects TRBV12-3 or TRBV12-4 to TRBJ1-4; D is unclear. Trimming shortened V by 2 bases and J by 9 bases, and 10 bases separated the two germline ends. The CDR3 is 13 residues long. The CDR3 DNA is TGTGCCAGCAGTTTATCAGCAGGTCAAAAACTGTTTTTT. This codes for CASSLSAGQKLFF.

This clonotype was counted many times. The V gene is TRBV29-1, the J gene TRBJ2-3; TRBD2 aligns across 8 bases. Germline V gene lookup returns CDR1 SQVTM and CDR2 ANQGSEA. The J segment lost 2 bases and the V segment lost 2 bases, leaving 6 bases of the junction unmatched. The CDR3 extends over 15 amino acids. The CDR3 is CSVENGRADTDTQYF. As DNA, the CDR3 is TGCAGCGTTGAAAACGGGAGGGCCGACACAGATACGCAGTATTTT.

V usage is TRBV5-6 and J usage is TRBJ2-6; 11 nucleotides match TRBD1. The V gene end was trimmed by 3 bases and the J gene end by 0 bases; junction bases not matched to a gene: 5. From germline, CDR1 is SGHDT and CDR2 YYEEEE. The CDR3 covers 18 residues. The CDR3 sequence is CASSWGQGESSGANVLTF. CDR3 nucleotides: TGTGCCAGCAGCTGGGGACAGGGGGAGAGCTCTGGGGCCAACGTCCTGACTTTC.

This clonotype was observed many times. V is TRBV10-3 and J is TRBJ1-3; 12 positions match TRBD1. The CDR3 runs to 17 residues. With V trimmed by 10 bases and J by 0 bases, 10 bases remained unmatched. In germline, CDR1 is ENHRY, CDR2 SYGVKD. Here the CDR3 reads CATGTGGLRISGNTIYF. The CDR3 nucleotides are TGTGCCACAGGGACAGGGGGCCTTCGAATCTCTGGAAACACCATATATTTT.

Many counts were recorded for this clonotype. In DNA form, the CDR3 reads TGTGCCAGCAGTATAAGTCACAATGAGCAGTTCTTC. Translation gives CASSISHNEQFF. The rearrangement joins TRBV12-3 or TRBV12-4 to TRBJ2-1, with D unclear. V was trimmed by 5 bases and J by 5 bases, leaving 7 bases between them. The CDR3 sequence is 12 residues long.

Ten or more counts support this clonotype. The CDR3 loop is CASSLSLGYGYTF. The CDR3 DNA reads TGTGCCAGCAGCCTCTCACTGGGCTATGGCTACACCTTC. The genes are TRBV7-2 and TRBJ1-2; no clear D gene. This CDR3 is built from 13 residues. CDR1 is SGHTA, CDR2 FQGNSA, per germline. Trimming took 5 bases from V and 4 from J, leaving 11 bases between them.

This clonotype has a handful of counts. The chain employs TRBV4-1 and TRBJ2-1; D unresolved. The germline V and J ends were trimmed by 4 bases and 7 bases, with 8 bases remaining between them. CDR3 size: 12 residues. In germline, CDR1 is MGHRA, CDR2 YSYEKL. The CDR3 loop reads CASSPSWNEQFF. In DNA form, the CDR3 reads TGCGCCAGCAGCCCATCGTGGAATGAGCAGTTCTTC.